This TCR beta chain came from a study of beta chain features in type 1 diabetes. Looking at the study overall: What patients shared with healthy donors was a similar profile of age, gender and cell yields.

This CDR3 has 12 amino acids. The germline V gene encodes CDR1 MDHEN and CDR2 SYDVKM. With 11 bases clipped from V and 6 bases from J, the junction kept 8 bases outside the gene matches. Broader study findings: Type 1 diabetes patients had moderately but significantly shorter TCRB CDR3s in all four CD4+ subsets. Patients and controls would share equally any PCR tilt toward shorter templates.

This clone was counted only a few times. Its specificity is unknown. Expressed TCRB transcripts were sequenced after all isolated RNA was converted to cDNA. Data came from immunoSEQ multiplex PCR; TCRdb stores just in-frame clones and leaves some out. The repertoire has 130,000 to 150,000 clones, about 13% of them found once; the top ten carry 1% to 1.5%. The sequenced material came from central memory CD4+ T cells from blood. The receptor was derived from a man younger than 35 with type 1 diabetes. The chain uses TRBV28 and TRBJ2-5; the match to TRBD1 covers 8 bases. The CDR3 reads CASGQGAKTQYF. As DNA, the CDR3 is TGTGCCTCGGGGCAGGGGGCAAAGACCCAGTACTTC.